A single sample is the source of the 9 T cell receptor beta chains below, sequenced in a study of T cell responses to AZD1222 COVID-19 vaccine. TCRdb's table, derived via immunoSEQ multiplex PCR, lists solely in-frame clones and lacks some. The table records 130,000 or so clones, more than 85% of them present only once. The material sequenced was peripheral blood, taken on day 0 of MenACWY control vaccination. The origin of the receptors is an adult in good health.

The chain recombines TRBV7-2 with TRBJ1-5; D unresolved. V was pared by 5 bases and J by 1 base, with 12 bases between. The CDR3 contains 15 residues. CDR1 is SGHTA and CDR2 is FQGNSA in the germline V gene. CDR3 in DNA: TGTGCCAGCAGCCGTGAGGGCGCGAGCAATCAGCCCCAGCATTTT. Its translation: CASSREGASNQPQHF.

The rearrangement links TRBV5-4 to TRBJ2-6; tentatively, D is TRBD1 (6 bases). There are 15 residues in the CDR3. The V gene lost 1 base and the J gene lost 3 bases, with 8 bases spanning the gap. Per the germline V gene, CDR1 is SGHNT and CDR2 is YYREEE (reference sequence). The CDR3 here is CASSLYRDGANVLTF. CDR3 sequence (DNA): TGTGCCAGCAGCTTGTACAGGGATGGGGCCAACGTCCTGACTTTC.

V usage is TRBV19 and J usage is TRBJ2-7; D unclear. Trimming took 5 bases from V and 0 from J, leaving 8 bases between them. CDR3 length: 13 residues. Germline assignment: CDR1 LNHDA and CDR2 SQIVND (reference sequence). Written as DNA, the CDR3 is TGTGCCAGTAGTCCCGGTCCCTCCTACGAGCAGTACTTC. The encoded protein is CASSPGPSYEQYF.

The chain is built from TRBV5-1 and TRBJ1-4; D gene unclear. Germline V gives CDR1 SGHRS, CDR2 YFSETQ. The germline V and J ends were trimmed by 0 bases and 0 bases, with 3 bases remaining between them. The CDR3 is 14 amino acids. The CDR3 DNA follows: TGCGCCAGCAGCTTGGGGGCAACTAATGAAAAACTGTTTTTT. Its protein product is CASSLGATNEKLFF.

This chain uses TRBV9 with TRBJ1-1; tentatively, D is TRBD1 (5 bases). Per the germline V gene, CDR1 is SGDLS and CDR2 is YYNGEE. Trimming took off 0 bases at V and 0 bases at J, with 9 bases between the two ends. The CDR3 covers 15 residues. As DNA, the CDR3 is TGTGCCAGCAGCGTAGACCCAGGGATGAACACTGAAGCTTTCTTT. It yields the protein CASSVDPGMNTEAFF.

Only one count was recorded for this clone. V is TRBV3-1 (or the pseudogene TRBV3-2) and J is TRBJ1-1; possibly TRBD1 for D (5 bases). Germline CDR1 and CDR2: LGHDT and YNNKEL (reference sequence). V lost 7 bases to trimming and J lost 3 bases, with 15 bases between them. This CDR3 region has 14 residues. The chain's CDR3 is CASTSRGFDTEAFF. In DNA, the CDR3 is TGTGCCAGCACTTCAAGGGGTTTCGACACTGAAGCTTTCTTT.

The DNA for the CDR3 is TGCGCCAGCAGCTTGGGCTACGAGATATATAATTCACCCCTCCACTTT. Amino acids: CASSLGYEIYNSPLHF. The chain carries TRBV5-1 and TRBJ1-6, with D unclear. Germline V gene sequence: CDR1 SGHRS, CDR2 YFSETQ. V lost 0 bases and J 4 bases, leaving 11 bases between the germline ends. There are 16 residues in the CDR3.

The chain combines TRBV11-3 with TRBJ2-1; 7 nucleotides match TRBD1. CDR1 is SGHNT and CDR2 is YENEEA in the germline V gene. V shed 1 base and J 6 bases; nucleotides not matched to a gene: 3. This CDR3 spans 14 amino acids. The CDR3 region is CASSLGPGGNEQFF. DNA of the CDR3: TGTGCCAGCAGCTTAGGGCCAGGGGGCAATGAGCAGTTCTTC.

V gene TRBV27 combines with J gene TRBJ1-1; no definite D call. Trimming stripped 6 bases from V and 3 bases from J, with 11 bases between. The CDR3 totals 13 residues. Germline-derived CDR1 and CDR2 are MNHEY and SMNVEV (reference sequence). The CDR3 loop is CASRMRWDTEAFF. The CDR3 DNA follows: TGTGCCAGCAGAATGAGGTGGGACACTGAAGCTTTCTTT.